This T cell receptor beta chain was sequenced during a study of CD8 T cells in ankylosing spondylitis. This clonotype has more than one count but fewer than ten. MiXCR, run by TCRdb on the 5' RACE reads, gives a single entry per CDR3 protein. Here the sample spans fewer than 180,000 distinct CDR3 sequences, 40% to 50% being singletons. Sequencing was done on a sample of synovial fluid, either unsorted or a sorted T cell fraction (not recorded which). This clonotype originated in a male donor with ankylosing spondylitis.

The CDR3 region has the DNA TGTGCCAGCAGCGGACTAGCGGGAGAGTACAATGAGCAGTTCTTC. It codes for CASSGLAGEYNEQFF. V gene TRBV12-3 or TRBV12-4 combines with J gene TRBJ2-1; 13 nucleotides match TRBD2. V was clipped by 6 bases and J by 4 bases; unmatched bases: 3. There are 15 residues in the CDR3.